One sample yielded the 22 T cell receptor beta chains listed below, sequenced in a study of blood T cells in healthy people across ages. The authors ran a second PCR of 7 to 11 cycles using a sample-barcoded 5' primer and a J-beta primer mix. TCRdb re-called the 5' RACE reads through MiXCR, storing one row per CDR3 protein. The table includes about 1 million distinct CDR3 sequences, around 25% detected once. In addition, the sample was reused for a study of T cells of mothers and their children.

Sample: blood. The source is a girl aged 2 to 10 in good health.

This chain joins TRBV5-5 and TRBJ1-4; 9 bases align to TRBD1. With 4 bases clipped from V and 8 bases from J, the junction kept 9 bases outside the gene matches. CDR1 is SGHKS, CDR2 YYEKEE, per germline (reference sequence). CDR3 length equals 15 residues. CDR3 in DNA: TGTGCCAGCAGCCTAATCTACAGGGGGCCGGAAAAACTGTTTTTT. This translates into CASSLIYRGPEKLFF.

The table lists this clonotype with a few counts. V and J are TRBV29-1 and TRBJ2-3, with a tentative D call TRBD1 (6 bases). V was trimmed by 4 bases and J by 6 bases, leaving 20 bases between them. Germline V gives CDR1 SQVTM, CDR2 ANQGSEA. This CDR3 region has 15 residues. This CDR3 reads CSVVPQDDTGDTQYF. In nucleotides, the CDR3 is TGCAGCGTTGTTCCCCAGGACGACACAGGGGATACGCAGTATTTT.

The J gene is TRBJ1-2, the V gene TRBV7-9; D may be TRBD1 (5 bases). V lost 7 bases, J lost 8 bases, and 14 bases lay in between. This CDR3 has 12 residues. Germline V gene lookup returns CDR1 SEHNR and CDR2 FQNEAQ (reference sequence). CDR3: CASTTDEGGYTF. The CDR3 bases are TGTGCCAGCACGACCGACGAGGGGGGCTACACCTTC.

The rearrangement joins TRBV27 to TRBJ2-7; D possibly corresponds to TRBD2 (5 bases). There are 15 residues in the CDR3. The germline gives CDR1 MNHEY, CDR2 SMNVEV (reference sequence). Trimming pared 6 bases from V and 2 bases from J, leaving 17 bases between. CDR3 loop: CASSVRGALTYEQYF. CDR3 coding DNA: TGTGCCAGCAGCGTTCGGGGAGCATTGACCTACGAGCAGTACTTC.

The J gene is TRBJ1-2, the V gene TRBV20-1; perhaps TRBD1 as D (5 bases). CDR1 is DFQATT and CDR2 is SNEGSKA in the germline V gene (reference sequence). V was trimmed by 1 base and J by 0 bases, leaving 15 bases between them. The CDR3 is 16 amino acids. DNA of the CDR3: TGCAGTGCTAGAGGGGGCCGGGGTGTCGCTAACTATGGCTACACCTTC. This sequence encodes CSARGGRGVANYGYTF.

The CDR3 spells CASSQGWRDGSHEQYF. Written as DNA, the CDR3 is TGCGCCAGCAGCCAAGGTTGGCGGGACGGCAGCCACGAGCAGTACTTC. The J gene is TRBJ2-7, the V gene TRBV4-3, with D maybe TRBD2 (6 bases). Germline CDR1 is LGHNA and CDR2 is YSLEER. The CDR3 is made up of 16 amino acids. Trimming pared 1 base from V and 5 bases from J, leaving 18 bases between.

The chain uses TRBV12-3 or TRBV12-4 and TRBJ2-7; TRBD2 matches at 11 bases. V lost 6 bases and J lost 3; bases outside the gene matches: 7. The CDR3 loop spans 15 amino acids. The DNA for the CDR3 is TGTGCCAGCAGCCCGGGACTAGCGGACCTCTACGAGCAGTACTTC. Translated, it gives CASSPGLADLYEQYF.

The rearrangement links TRBV12-3 or TRBV12-4 to TRBJ2-7; no clear D gene. CDR3 size: 15 residues. Trimming shortened V by 7 bases and J by 0 bases, and 16 bases separated the two germline ends. Here the CDR3 reads CASNMTCCSSYEQYF. The DNA of the CDR3 is TGTGCCAGCAATATGACATGCTGTAGCTCCTACGAGCAGTACTTC.

This sequence joins TRBV5-6 and TRBJ1-4, with no clear D. With 3 bases removed from V and 7 bases from J, the gap between germline ends came to 10 bases. Germline CDR1 SGHDT, CDR2 YYEEEE. The CDR3 covers 13 residues. The DNA of the CDR3 is TGTGCCAGCAGCTATAAGGGCGCTGAAAAACTGTTTTTT. Amino acid sequence: CASSYKGAEKLFF.

This clonotype was found a few times. The chain has TRBV20-1 and TRBJ2-5; the D gene could be TRBD1 or TRBD2 (5 bases each). The V gene lost 3 bases and the J gene lost 1 base, with 12 bases spanning the gap. There are 14 residues in the CDR3. The germline CDR1 and CDR2 sequences are DFQATT and SNEGSKA (reference sequence). The CDR3 here is CSASRDGRQETQYF. For the CDR3, the DNA is TGCAGTGCTAGCAGGGACGGGCGCCAAGAGACCCAGTACTTC.

The chain joins TRBV19 to TRBJ2-1; D gene ambiguous. V was shortened by 0 bases and J by 13 bases, with 16 bases between the two germline ends. The germline V gene encodes CDR1 LNHDA and CDR2 SQIVND (reference sequence). The length of the CDR3 is 14 residues. CDR3 in amino acids: CASSIDSYGQKQFF. In DNA, the CDR3 is TGTGCCAGTAGTATAGATTCATACGGGCAGAAACAGTTCTTC.

This clonotype was counted between two and nine times. The chain joins TRBV18 to TRBJ1-2; D perhaps matches TRBD1 (5 bases). V dropped 4 bases and J dropped 8 bases, with 14 bases sitting between them. Germline-derived CDR1 and CDR2 are KGHSH and LQKENI. CDR3 length: 13 residues. The CDR3 DNA is TGTGCCAGCTCACACAGCGAGGGGAACGGCTACACCTTC. This encodes CASSHSEGNGYTF.

The chain links TRBV9 to TRBJ1-5; 8 nucleotides align to TRBD1. V gave up 5 bases and J gave up 4 bases; unmatched junction bases: 5. The CDR3 is 14 amino acids. Germline V lookup: CDR1 SGDLS, CDR2 YYNGEE. The chain's CDR3 is CASSGQGLNQPQHF. CDR3 coding DNA: TGTGCCAGCAGTGGACAGGGCCTTAATCAGCCCCAGCATTTT. The complete variable domain, with remaining parts taken from reference TRBV9 and TRBJ1-5, reads DSGVTQTPKHLITATGQRVTLRCSPRSGDLSVYWYQQSLDQGLQFLIQYYNGEERAKGNILERFSAQQFPDLHSELNLSSLELGDSALYFCASSGQGLNQPQHFGDGTRLSIL.

This clonotype was detected a few times. CDR3: CSVVGREGPLEQYF. CDR3 in DNA: TGCAGCGTTGTCGGGCGGGAGGGCCCCCTCGAGCAGTACTTC. V is TRBV29-1 and J is TRBJ2-7, with 9 bases fitting TRBD2. This CDR3 contains 14 residues. Germline V gene lookup returns CDR1 SQVTM and CDR2 ANQGSEA. Trimming took 4 bases from V and 6 from J; bases not matched to a gene: 10.

The CDR3, as DNA: TGTGCCAGCAAGGTCGGCTTTAACAGGGATTACGAGCAGTACTTC. Protein product: CASKVGFNRDYEQYF. The chain has TRBV6-5 and TRBJ2-5; D might be TRBD1 (6 bases). Judging by the DNA end, TRBJ2-7 fits better; the J call may be wrong. From germline, CDR1 is MNHEY and CDR2 SVGAGI. This CDR3 is 15 amino acids long.

This clonotype was counted between two and nine times. The CDR3 region is CSASAGTSGSYEQFF. The CDR3 coding sequence is TGCAGTGCTAGCGCCGGGACTAGCGGGAGTTATGAGCAGTTCTTC. The rearrangement links TRBV20-1 to TRBJ2-1; 14 positions match TRBD2. J gave up 8 bases and V 3 bases, and 6 bases lay outside the gene matches. CDR3 length equals 15 residues. CDR1 and CDR2 (germline): DFQATT, SNEGSKA (reference sequence).

This clonotype was recorded a few times. The J gene is TRBJ1-1, the V gene TRBV7-9; D uncertain. Deletions cut 8 bases from V and 1 base from J, with 11 bases between. The CDR3 length is 13 residues. The germline V gene has CDR1 SEHNR and CDR2 FQNEAQ (reference sequence). The CDR3 sequence is CASGPATNTEAFF. DNA of the CDR3: TGTGCCAGCGGGCCTGCAACGAACACTGAAGCTTTCTTT.

This clonotype has only a few counts. The junction departs from germline at one end; a sequencing error may be responsible. CDR3 bases: TGTGCCAGCAGCGTAGAGGGGGACGAGCGGTACTTC. This codes for CASSVEGDERYF. This chain links TRBV9 with TRBJ2-7, with a weak D call TRBD1 (6 bases). The CDR3 sequence is 12 residues long. The V gene's germline CDR1 is SGDLS and CDR2 YYNGEE.

J is TRBJ2-3 and V is TRBV7-2; TRBD1 is a possible D gene (6 bases). The CDR3 has 17 residues. The V end lost 1 base, the J end lost 2 bases, and 16 bases lay between the germline ends. CDR1 is SGHTA and CDR2 is FQGNSA in the germline V gene. CDR3 sequence reads: CASSLDWGRGNTDTQYF. In DNA, the CDR3 is TGTGCCAGCAGCTTAGATTGGGGCAGGGGCAACACAGATACGCAGTATTTT.

The chain joins TRBV29-1 to TRBJ2-3; TRBD2 might be the D (6 bases). Trimming removed 5 bases at V and 1 base at J, with 10 bases between. Looked up from germline, CDR1 is SQVTM and CDR2 is ANQGSEA. This CDR3 comprises 13 residues. CDR3 DNA: TGCAGCGTTTCCCAGCGGGGCACAGATACGCAGTATTTT. Residues: CSVSQRGTDTQYF.

V is TRBV4-1 and J is TRBJ2-5; 7 bases agree with TRBD1. There are 15 residues in the CDR3. Germline lookup yields CDR1 MGHRA and CDR2 YSYEKL. With 1 base clipped from V and 5 bases from J, the junction kept 7 bases outside the gene matches. The CDR3 sequence: CASSQGEEQGETQYF. Here the CDR3 DNA reads TGCGCCAGCAGCCAAGGAGAGGAACAGGGGGAGACCCAGTACTTC.

This clonotype was seen a few times. This chain uses TRBV9 with TRBJ2-5; D is perhaps TRBD1 (8 bases). The J call is uncertain, as TRBJ2-7 better fits the DNA end. CDR1 SGDLS and CDR2 YYNGEE come from the germline V gene. The CDR3 has 15 residues. In nucleotides, the CDR3 is TGTGCCAGCAGCAGGAGCGGGACAGGTGTATACGAGCAGTACTTC. It codes for CASSRSGTGVYEQYF.